A single sample gave rise to the 8 T cell receptor beta chains below, sequenced in a study of T cells in women clearing cervical HPV infection. Here immunoSEQ multiplex PCR was the method, and the copy in TCRdb shows in-frame clones only, minus some. The sample has approximately 52,000 clones; the top ten hold about 1.5%. The sample comprised blood buffy coat. Receptors originate from a woman between 18 and 70 years old with a cervical HPV16 infection that either progressed to CIN3+ or cleared (not recorded which).

To note about this clone: Read coverage stops 3 residues before the CDR3 terminus; the germline J gene supplies the remainder. The rearrangement uses TRBV4-1 and TRBJ1-1, with D perhaps matching TRBD1 (5 bases). The germline V and J ends were trimmed by 2 bases and 4 bases, with 14 bases remaining between them. The CDR3 loop spans 15 amino acids. Germline V gene sequence: CDR1 MGHRA, CDR2 YSYEKL. The CDR3 reads CASSQSGHGGTEAFF. CDR3 DNA (partial): TGCGCCAGCAGCCAATCGGGGCACGGGGGCACTGAA.

In regard to this clone: The CDR3 end is not reached by the read, which stops 3 residues before it; the germline J gene fills it in. The J gene is TRBJ2-7, the V gene TRBV2; 7 nucleotides agree with TRBD2. V shed 6 bases, J shed 5 bases, and the junction held 7 bases outside the gene matches. CDR1 and CDR2 (germline): SNHLY, FYNNEI. CDR3 length: 13 residues. Here the CDR3 reads CASRPSGGDEQYF. CDR3 bases read: TGTGCCAGCAGGCCTTCGGGGGGAGACGAG.

Details on this clone: Read sequence stops 3 residues before the CDR3 end, and the germline J gene provides the missing end. This chain connects TRBV20-1 to TRBJ2-3; D perhaps matches TRBD1 (5 bases). The CDR3 runs 13 residues. Germline values: CDR1 DFQATT, CDR2 SNEGSKA (reference sequence). The V and J ends lost 7 bases and 2 bases respectively, with 13 bases between them. CDR3 DNA (partial): TGCAGTGACACCCGACAGTTCACAGATACG. This codes for CSDTRQFTDT. The full CDR3 is CSDTRQFTDTQYF.

As concerns this clone: The missing CDR3 end, 3 residues past where the read stops, is filled in from the germline J gene. V usage is TRBV30 and J usage is TRBJ1-5; D call uncertain. CDR1 and CDR2 from the germline V gene are GTSNPN and SVGIG (reference sequence). The CDR3 extends over 13 amino acids. CDR3 DNA, as far as it was read: TGTGCCTGGAGTGAGGTGCCCCAGGTTCCC. Translated, it gives CAWSEVPQVP. The whole CDR3 region reads CAWSEVPQVPQHF.

Turning to this clone: The sequenced fragment ends 3 residues before the CDR3 boundary, so the rest is inferred from the germline J gene. The chain links TRBV7-6 to TRBJ2-2; D not certain. Per the germline V gene, CDR1 is SGHVS and CDR2 is FNYEAQ. The CDR3 is made up of 14 amino acids. V was clipped by 3 bases and J by 2 bases, with 7 bases between them. This CDR3 reads CASSFTFNTGELFF. The DNA read from the CDR3 is TGTGCCAGCAGCTTCACTTTCAACACCGGGGAG. Complete variable domain (other parts from reference TRBV7-6 and TRBJ2-2): GAGVSQSPRYKVTKRGQDVALRCDPISGHVSLYWYRQALGQGPEFLTYFNYEAQQDKSGLPNDRFSAERPEGSISTLTIQRTEQRDSAMYRCASSFTFNTGELFFGEGSRLTVL.

Comment on this clone: The CDR3 end falls 3 residues outside the read, so it is completed with the germline J gene. This chain uses TRBV5-1 with TRBJ1-1; D might be TRBD1 (5 bases). In germline, CDR1 is SGHRS, CDR2 YFSETQ. The CDR3 covers 14 residues. Deletions cut 0 bases from V and 6 bases from J, with 12 bases between. The CDR3 is CASSLAGGKSEAFF. The part of the CDR3 DNA that was read is TGCGCCAGCAGCTTGGCCGGGGGGAAGTCTGAA.

In regard to this clone: Read data end 3 residues before the CDR3 end; the end is taken from the germline J gene. The chain has TRBV20-1 and TRBJ2-1; possibly TRBD1 for D (6 bases). Deletions cut 3 bases from V and 4 bases from J, with 10 bases between. The CDR3 covers 13 residues. Germline CDR1 DFQATT, CDR2 SNEGSKA (reference sequence). Here the CDR3 reads CSASGTSYNEQFF. CDR3 bases read: TGCAGTGCTAGCGGGACAAGTTACAATGAG.

Worth noting for this clone: The observed sequence ends 3 residues before the CDR3 terminus, with the missing tail filled in from the germline J gene. V is TRBV5-6 and J is TRBJ2-1; tentatively, D is TRBD1 or TRBD2 (6 bases each). The CDR3 spans 15 residues. V lost 1 base to trimming and J lost 8 bases, with 16 bases between them. Looked up from germline, CDR1 is SGHDT and CDR2 is YYEEEE. Here the CDR3 reads CASSLPAGHLDEQFF. The DNA read from the CDR3 is TGTGCCAGCAGCTTGCCCGCGGGACACCTAGATGAG. The variable domain in full, with the rest retrieved from reference TRBV5-6 and TRBJ2-1, is DAGVTQSPTHLIKTRGQQVTLRCSPKSGHDTVSWYQQALGQGPQFIFQYYEEEERQRGNFPDRFSGHQFPNYSSELNVNALLLGDSALYLCASSLPAGHLDEQFFGPGTRLTVL.